This T cell receptor beta chain was sequenced during a study of shared clonotypes between healthy human individuals. In regard to this clone: What it binds is not known.

Naive CD8 isolation took CD45RO-negative cells positively selected for CCR7 and excluded terminally differentiated effector memory CD45RA+ cells. Profiling relied on immunoSEQ multiplex PCR, and the TCRdb table lists in-frame clones only, not all of them. The table records over 2,000,000 clones, around 93% of them present only once. V lost 4 bases, J lost 5 bases, and 17 bases lay in between. Per the germline V gene, CDR1 is MDHEN and CDR2 is SYDVKM. The CDR3 totals 15 residues. The study, taken as a whole, reports: Rarefaction revealed incomplete sorted-subset sequencing despite large depth. Some clonotypes were shared by all four sorted-subset donors, while others were not shared. The non-shared ones had lower generation probabilities than the shared ones. Richness estimates generally favored naive over memory subsets.

The clonotype was recovered from a man in his late teens or twenties in good health. Some clones in this sample may be carry-over from other donors' samples. The material sequenced was naive CD8+ T cells from PBMCs. The chain employs TRBV28 and TRBJ1-1; maybe TRBD1 (6 bases). CDR3 coding DNA: TGTGCCAGCAGTTCCACACAGGGAAGAAGGACTGAAGCTTTCTTT. Translating it yields CASSSTQGRRTEAFF. Based on the CDR3 plus reference TRBV28 and TRBJ1-1, the full variable domain is DVKVTQSSRYLVKRTGEKVFLECVQDMDHENMFWYRQDPGLGLRLIYFSYDVKMKEKGDIPEGYSVSREKKERFSLILESASTNQTSMYLCASSSTQGRRTEAFFGQGTRLTVV.